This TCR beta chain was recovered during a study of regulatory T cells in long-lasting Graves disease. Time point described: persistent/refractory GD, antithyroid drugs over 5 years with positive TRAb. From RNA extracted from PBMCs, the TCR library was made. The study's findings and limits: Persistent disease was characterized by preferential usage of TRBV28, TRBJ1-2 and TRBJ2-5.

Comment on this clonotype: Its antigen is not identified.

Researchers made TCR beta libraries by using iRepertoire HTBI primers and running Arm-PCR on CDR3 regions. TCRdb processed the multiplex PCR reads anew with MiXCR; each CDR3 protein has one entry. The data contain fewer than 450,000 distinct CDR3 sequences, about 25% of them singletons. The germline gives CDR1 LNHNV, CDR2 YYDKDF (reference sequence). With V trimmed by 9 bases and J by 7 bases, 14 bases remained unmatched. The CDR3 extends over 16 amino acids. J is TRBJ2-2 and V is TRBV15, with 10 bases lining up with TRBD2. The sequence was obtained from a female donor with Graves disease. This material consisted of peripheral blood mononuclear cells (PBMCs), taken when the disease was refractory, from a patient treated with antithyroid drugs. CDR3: CATRGGFLAGDGELFF. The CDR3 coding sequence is TGTGCCACGCGAGGGGGGTTCCTAGCGGGAGACGGGGAGCTGTTTTTT.